This T cell receptor (beta chain) derives from a study of T cells in Graves' hyperthyroidism and ophthalmopathy. Amplification of TCR beta CDR3 regions used RNA as the template. Initially, a first-round RT-PCR of the TCR CDR3 employed the HTBI primer set. TCRdb ran MiXCR on the multiplex PCR reads and lists one entry per CDR3 protein. The table records some 370,000 distinct CDR3 sequences, 11% to 15% of them present only once. The CDR3 is 18 residues long. Germline CDR1 reads SGDLS; CDR2 reads YYNGEE. This clonotype was seen a few times. This may arise from a read error, as a much more abundant clone is one base away.

The clonotype originates from a man in his forties or fifties with Graves' ophthalmopathy. The chain uses TRBV9 and TRBJ1-1, with TRBD1 identical over 9 bases. Sequenced input: blood. Here the CDR3 DNA reads TGTGCCGGCAGCTCGGTCTTACTACAGGGGGCGCGGAACACTGAAGCTTTCTTT. As protein: CAGSSVLLQGARNTEAFF.